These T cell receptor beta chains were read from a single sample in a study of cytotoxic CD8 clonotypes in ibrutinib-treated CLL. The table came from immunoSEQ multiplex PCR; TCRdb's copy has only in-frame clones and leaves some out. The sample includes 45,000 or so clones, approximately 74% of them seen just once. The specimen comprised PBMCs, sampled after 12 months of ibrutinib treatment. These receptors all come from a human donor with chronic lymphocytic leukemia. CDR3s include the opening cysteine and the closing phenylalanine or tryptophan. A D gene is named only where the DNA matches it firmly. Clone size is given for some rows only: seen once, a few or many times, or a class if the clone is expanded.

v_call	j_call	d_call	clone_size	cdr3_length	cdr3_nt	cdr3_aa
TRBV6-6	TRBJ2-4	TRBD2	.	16	TGTGCCAGCAGTTCGACTAGCGGGCCTCCGTCAAACATTCAGTACTTC	CASSSTSGPPSNIQYF
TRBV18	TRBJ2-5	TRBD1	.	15	TGTGCCAACTCACCCGGGGGACAGGGAAGAGAGACCCAGTACTTC	CANSPGGQGRETQYF
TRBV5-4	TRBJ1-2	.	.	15	TGTGCCAGCAGCTCGGGGAAAGGTTTTAACTATGGCTACACCTTC	CASSSGKGFNYGYTF
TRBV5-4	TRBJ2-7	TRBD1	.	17	TGTGCCAGCAGCTGGGCCTTCGGGACAGGGAGAAATTACGAGCAGTACTTC	CASSWAFGTGRNYEQYF
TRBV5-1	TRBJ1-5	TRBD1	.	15	TGCGCCAGCAGCTTGAATGGACAGGGCAATCAGCCCCAGCATTTT	CASSLNGQGNQPQHF
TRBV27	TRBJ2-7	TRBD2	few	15	TGTGCCAGCAGTTTACGACTAGCGGGAGGCTACGAGCAGTACTTC	CASSLRLAGGYEQYF
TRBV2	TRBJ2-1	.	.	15	TGTGCCAGCAGGGACGACAGGGGAGGGTACAATGAGCAGTTCTTC	CASRDDRGGYNEQFF
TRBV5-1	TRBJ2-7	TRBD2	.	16	TGCGCCAGCAGCTTGGGACGGGAGGCTGTCCGGGGCGAGCAGTACTTC	CASSLGREAVRGEQYF
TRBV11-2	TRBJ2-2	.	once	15	TGTGCCAGCAGCCCGGGACAATCGAACACCGGGGAGCTGTTTTTT	CASSPGQSNTGELFF
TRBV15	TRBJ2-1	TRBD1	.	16	TGTGCCACCAGCACAGGGCCAGGGGGCTCCTACAATGAGCAGTTCTTC	CATSTGPGGSYNEQFF
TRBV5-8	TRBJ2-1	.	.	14	TGTGCCAGCAGCCCGGGTCTACAGGGAAGGGAGCAGTTCTTC	CASSPGLQGREQFF
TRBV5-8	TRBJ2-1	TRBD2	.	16	TGTGCCAGCACCGTAGGCGGAGGGAGGGTATACAATGAGCAGTTCTTC	CASTVGGGRVYNEQFF
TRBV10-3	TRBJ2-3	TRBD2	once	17	TGTGCCATCAGCCCAAGGGGGACTAGCGGGAGGCTGAATACGCAGTATTTT	CAISPRGTSGRLNTQYF
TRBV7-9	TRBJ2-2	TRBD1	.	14	TGTGCCAGCAGCTCCAGGGGGCTCAACGGGGAGCTGTTTTTT	CASSSRGLNGELFF
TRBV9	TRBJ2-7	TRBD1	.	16	TGTGCCAGCAGCTCCTCCCCGGGACAGGGGGTCTACGAGCAGTACTTC	CASSSSPGQGVYEQYF
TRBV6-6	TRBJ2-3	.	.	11	TGTGCCAGCAGTTCCTCAGATACGCAGTATTTT	CASSSSDTQYF
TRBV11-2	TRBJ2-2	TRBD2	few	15	TGTGCCAGCAGCTTAGGAGGGAGGGCATCCGGGGAGCTGTTTTTT	CASSLGGRASGELFF
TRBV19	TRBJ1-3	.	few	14	TGTGCCAGTGGCGACCAGATAACTGGAAACACCATATATTTT	CASGDQITGNTIYF
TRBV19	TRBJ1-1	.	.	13	TGTGCCAGTATCGGCAGAAGGGCCACTGAAGCTTTCTTT	CASIGRRATEAFF
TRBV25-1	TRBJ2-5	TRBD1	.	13	TGTGCCAGCAGTCGGAGGACAGGCGAGACCCAGTACTTC	CASSRRTGETQYF
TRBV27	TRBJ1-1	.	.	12	TGTGCCAGCAGGTTGGCAGTGGGGCCCGCTTTCTTT	CASRLAVGPAFF
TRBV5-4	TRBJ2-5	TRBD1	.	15	TGTGCCAGCAGCCCTGACAGGGTGGGGTGGGAGACCCAGTACTTC	CASSPDRVGWETQYF
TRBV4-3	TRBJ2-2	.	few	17	TGCGCCAGCAGCCAAGATCAGGGAGGTTCGAACACCGGGGAGCTGTTTTTT	CASSQDQGGSNTGELFF
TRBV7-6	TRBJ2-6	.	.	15	TGTGCCAGCAGCTTAGGAGGGACGGGGGCCAACGTCCTGACTTTC	CASSLGGTGANVLTF
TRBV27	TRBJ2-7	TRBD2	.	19	TGTGCCAGCAGTTTAGGAGGGACTAGCGGGAGGGCGAACAACTACGAGCAGTACTTC	CASSLGGTSGRANNYEQYF
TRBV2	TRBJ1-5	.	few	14	TGTGCCAGCAAGGGCCAAGTTGGCAATCAGCCCCAGCATTTT	CASKGQVGNQPQHF
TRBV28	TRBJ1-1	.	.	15	TGTGCCAGCAGTATGGCGGGGGGCGCTAACACTGAAGCTTTCTTT	CASSMAGGANTEAFF
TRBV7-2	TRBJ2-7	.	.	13	TGTGCCAGCAGCTTAGGCACCGGGGCCGAGCAGTACTTC	CASSLGTGAEQYF
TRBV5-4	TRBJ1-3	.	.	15	TGTGCCAGCAGCTTGGCCACAGACTCTGGAAACACCATATATTTT	CASSLATDSGNTIYF
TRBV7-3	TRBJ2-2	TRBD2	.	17	TGCGCCAGCAGCCAAGATGGACTAGCGGGAGTCACCGGGGAGCTGTTTTTT	CASSQDGLAGVTGELFF
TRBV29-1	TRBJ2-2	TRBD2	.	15	TGCAGCGTGGACCCCGGGGGGGCGAACACCGGGGAGCTGTTTTTT	CSVDPGGANTGELFF
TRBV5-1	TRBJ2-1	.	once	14	TGCGCCAGCAGCTTGGCCTTAGACTACAATGAGCAGTTCTTC	CASSLALDYNEQFF
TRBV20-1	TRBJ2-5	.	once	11	TGCAGTTCGGACCACGGGGAGACCCAGTACTTC	CSSDHGETQYF
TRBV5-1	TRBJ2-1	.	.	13	TGCGCCAGCAGCTTTACCTGGGGGTATGAGCAGTTCTTC	CASSFTWGYEQFF
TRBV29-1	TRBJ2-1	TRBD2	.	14	TGCAGCGTTGATGAGGTTGGGAGGACTAGTGAGCAGTTCTTC	CSVDEVGRTSEQFF
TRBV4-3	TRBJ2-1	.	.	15	TGCGCCAGCAGCCAAGATGAGAGGACCTACAATGAGCAGTTCTTC	CASSQDERTYNEQFF
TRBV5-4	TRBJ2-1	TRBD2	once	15	TGTGCCAGCAGCTTGTCACTAGCGGATGCCAATGAGCAGTTCTTC	CASSLSLADANEQFF
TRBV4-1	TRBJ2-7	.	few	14	TGCGCCAGCAGCCAAGACGTTCCCGCCCACGAGCAGTACTTC	CASSQDVPAHEQYF
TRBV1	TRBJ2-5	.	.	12	TGCACCAGCAGCCAGGGGGAAGAGACCCAGTACTTC	CTSSQGEETQYF
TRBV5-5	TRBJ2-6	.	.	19	TGTGCCAGCAGCTGGTCCACCGGGACGGCCTATTCTGGGGCCAACGTCCTGACTTTC	CASSWSTGTAYSGANVLTF
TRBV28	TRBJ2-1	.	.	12	TGTGCCAGCAGGGAAAGGCGGGATGAGCAGTTCTTC	CASRERRDEQFF
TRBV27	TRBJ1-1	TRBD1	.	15	TGTGCCAGCAGCGTACAGGGACAGCGGAACACTGAAGCTTTCTTT	CASSVQGQRNTEAFF
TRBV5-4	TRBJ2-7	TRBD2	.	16	TGTGCCAGCAGCTCCGCTCGGACTAGCGGTTACTACGAGCAGTACTTC	CASSSARTSGYYEQYF
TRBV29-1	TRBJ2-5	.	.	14	TGCAGCGTTCGAAGGCAGGGGGGCCAAGAGACCCAGTACTTC	CSVRRQGGQETQYF
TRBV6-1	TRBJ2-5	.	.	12	TGTGCCAGCAGCACCAATCAAGAGACCCAGTACTTC	CASSTNQETQYF
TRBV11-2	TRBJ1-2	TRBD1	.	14	TGTGCCAGCAGCTTAACTGGGGGAGGGGGCGGCTACACCTTC	CASSLTGGGGGYTF
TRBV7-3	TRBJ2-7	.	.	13	TGTGCCAGCAGCTTGGGGGCTAGCGACGAGCAGTACTTC	CASSLGASDEQYF
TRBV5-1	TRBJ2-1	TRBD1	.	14	TGCGCCAGCAGCTTGGCCATGAGGGGGCATGAGCAGTTCTTC	CASSLAMRGHEQFF
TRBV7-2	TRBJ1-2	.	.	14	TGTGCCAGCAGCCCCCGGGTGCCCAGTTATGGCTACACCTTC	CASSPRVPSYGYTF
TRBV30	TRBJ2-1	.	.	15	TGTGCCTGGAGTGTGTCGGGCCCCTCCTACAATGAGCAGTTCTTC	CAWSVSGPSYNEQFF
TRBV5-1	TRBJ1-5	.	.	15	TGCGCCAGCAGCTTGGGGGGAGATCGCAATCAGCCCCAGCATTTT	CASSLGGDRNQPQHF
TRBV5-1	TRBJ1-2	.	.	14	TGCGCCAGCAGCACTGAAGGGGGAGGCTATGGCTACACCTTC	CASSTEGGGYGYTF
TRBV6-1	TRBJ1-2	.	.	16	TGTGCCAGCAGTGAAGCGCTTCAGGGCAGAAGCTATGGCTACACCTTC	CASSEALQGRSYGYTF
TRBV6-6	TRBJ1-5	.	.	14	TGTGCCAGCAGTTCGACGCGGGTCAATCAGCCCCAGCATTTT	CASSSTRVNQPQHF
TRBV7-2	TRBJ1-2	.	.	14	TGTGCCAGCAGCTTAGACCACATCGGCTATGGCTACACCTTC	CASSLDHIGYGYTF
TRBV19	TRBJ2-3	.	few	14	TGTGCCAGCAGACTCGGAACGAACACAGATACGCAGTATTTT	CASRLGTNTDTQYF
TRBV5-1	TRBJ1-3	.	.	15	TGCGCCAGCAGCCTTGGATCTAGCTCTGGAAACACCATATATTTT	CASSLGSSSGNTIYF
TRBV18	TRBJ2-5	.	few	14	TGTGCCAGCTCACCAGAGGGGCGTGGAGAGACCCAGTACTTC	CASSPEGRGETQYF